A selection of T cell receptor beta chains follows, all from one sample in a study of T cell responses to AZD1222 COVID-19 vaccine. Repertoires were generated with immunoSEQ multiplex PCR, while TCRdb's copy carries only in-frame clones and drops some. The table includes 150,000 to 200,000 clones, 75% to 95% detected once. The source material was peripheral blood, sampled on day 0 of AZD1222 vaccination. All receptors derive from an adult in good health. Both conserved end residues are part of each CDR3. A D gene is named only where the DNA matches it firmly. Clone size is stated in some rows and not others, as once, few, many or a class when expanded.

V gene: TRBV19
J gene: TRBJ1-2
clone size: NA
D gene: NA
CDR3 protein: CASREEYRGGYTF
CDR3 DNA: TGTGCCAGCAGGGAGGAGTATCGAGGTGGCTACACCTTC

V gene: TRBV6-2/TRBV6-3
J gene: TRBJ1-5
clone size: NA
D gene: NA
CDR3 protein: CASSYFGNQPQHF
CDR3 DNA: TGTGCCAGCAGTTACTTCGGAAATCAGCCCCAGCATTTT

V gene: TRBV7-8
J gene: TRBJ1-5
clone size: NA
D gene: NA
CDR3 protein: CASSLISTGVGQPQHF
CDR3 DNA: TGTGCCAGCAGCTTAATTTCCACAGGAGTCGGTCAGCCCCAGCATTTT

V gene: TRBV6-2/TRBV6-3
J gene: TRBJ2-2
clone size: once
D gene: NA
CDR3 protein: CASSYALGGANTGELFF
CDR3 DNA: TGTGCCAGCAGTTACGCCCTCGGCGGGGCGAACACCGGGGAGCTGTTTTTT

V gene: TRBV19
J gene: TRBJ1-1
clone size: NA
D gene: NA
CDR3 protein: CASSGRQSHYEAFF
CDR3 DNA: TGTGCCAGTAGTGGGAGACAGTCTCACTATGAAGCTTTCTTT

V gene: TRBV7-8
J gene: TRBJ2-1
clone size: NA
D gene: NA
CDR3 protein: CASSLRIRGLIPGTYNEQFF
CDR3 DNA: TGTGCCAGCAGCTTGAGGATTCGCGGGCTGATACCTGGGACCTACAATGAGCAGTTCTTC

V gene: TRBV29-1
J gene: TRBJ2-1
clone size: NA
D gene: NA
CDR3 protein: CSVATDNEQFF
CDR3 DNA: TGCAGCGTTGCGACTGACAATGAGCAGTTCTTC

V gene: TRBV11-1
J gene: TRBJ2-3
clone size: NA
D gene: TRBD2
CDR3 protein: CASTPGLADTDTQYF
CDR3 DNA: TGTGCCAGCACCCCGGGACTAGCGGACACAGATACGCAGTATTTT

V gene: TRBV27
J gene: TRBJ2-1
clone size: NA
D gene: TRBD2
CDR3 protein: CASKRSGNSYNEQFF
CDR3 DNA: TGTGCCAGCAAGCGGAGCGGGAACTCCTACAATGAGCAGTTCTTC

V gene: TRBV18
J gene: TRBJ1-2
clone size: few
D gene: TRBD1
CDR3 protein: CASSPTDRGRDGYTF
CDR3 DNA: TGTGCCAGCTCACCTACGGACAGGGGGCGCGATGGCTACACCTTC

V gene: TRBV7-2
J gene: TRBJ1-3
clone size: NA
D gene: NA
CDR3 protein: CASSFFRTGGNTIYF
CDR3 DNA: TGTGCCAGCAGCTTTTTCAGGACCGGTGGAAACACCATATATTTT

V gene: TRBV19
J gene: TRBJ2-7
clone size: NA
D gene: NA
CDR3 protein: CASKTEMRSYEQYF
CDR3 DNA: TGTGCCAGTAAAACGGAGATGAGGTCCTACGAGCAGTACTTC

V gene: TRBV19
J gene: TRBJ2-4
clone size: NA
D gene: NA
CDR3 protein: CASSIGPLVGDRGNIQYF
CDR3 DNA: TGTGCCAGTAGTATAGGACCCCTGGTAGGGGATAGGGGAAACATTCAGTACTTC

V gene: TRBV4-1
J gene: TRBJ1-6
clone size: NA
D gene: NA
CDR3 protein: CASSQGNAGQPRANSPLHF
CDR3 DNA: TGCGCCAGCAGCCAAGGAAACGCGGGCCAGCCTAGGGCAAATTCACCCCTCCACTTT

V gene: TRBV19
J gene: TRBJ2-1
clone size: NA
D gene: TRBD2
CDR3 protein: CASKRGGQNYEQFF
CDR3 DNA: TGTGCCAGTAAGCGGGGGGGCCAGAATTATGAGCAGTTCTTC

V gene: TRBV30
J gene: TRBJ1-6
clone size: NA
D gene: TRBD1
CDR3 protein: CAWSPGTVYNSPLHF
CDR3 DNA: TGTGCCTGGAGTCCCGGGACAGTTTATAATTCACCCCTCCACTTT

V gene: TRBV19
J gene: TRBJ2-1
clone size: few
D gene: TRBD1
CDR3 protein: CASTRQGANEQFF
CDR3 DNA: TGTGCCAGTACCCGACAGGGGGCGAATGAGCAGTTCTTC

V gene: TRBV18
J gene: TRBJ1-2
clone size: NA
D gene: TRBD1
CDR3 protein: CASSPPQGVSNNYYGYTF
CDR3 DNA: TGTGCCAGCTCACCACCGCAGGGGGTCTCTAATAATTACTATGGCTACACCTTC

V gene: TRBV29-1
J gene: TRBJ2-1
clone size: NA
D gene: NA
CDR3 protein: CSVEEAQASYNEQFF
CDR3 DNA: TGCAGCGTTGAAGAGGCTCAGGCCAGTTACAATGAGCAGTTCTTC

V gene: TRBV9
J gene: TRBJ1-4
clone size: NA
D gene: NA
CDR3 protein: CASSVGGQGGEKLFF
CDR3 DNA: TGTGCCAGCAGCGTAGGGGGTCAGGGAGGCGAAAAACTGTTTTTT

V gene: TRBV28
J gene: TRBJ1-2
clone size: once
D gene: NA
CDR3 protein: CASSFGGYGYTF
CDR3 DNA: TGTGCCAGCAGTTTCGGTGGCTATGGCTACACCTTC

V gene: TRBV13
J gene: TRBJ2-5
clone size: once
D gene: TRBD1
CDR3 protein: CASSFLSDLQGIKTQYF
CDR3 DNA: TGTGCCAGCAGCTTCCTTTCGGATCTACAGGGGATAAAGACCCAGTACTTC

V gene: TRBV5-4
J gene: TRBJ1-6
clone size: NA
D gene: NA
CDR3 protein: CASSLAAGGTSPLHF
CDR3 DNA: TGTGCCAGCAGCTTGGCCGCCGGGGGAACTTCACCCCTCCACTTT

V gene: TRBV7-2
J gene: TRBJ2-7
clone size: NA
D gene: NA
CDR3 protein: CASSLTGRPGPPSYEQYF
CDR3 DNA: TGTGCCAGCAGCTTAACCGGACGACCGGGGCCTCCCTCCTACGAGCAGTACTTC

V gene: TRBV29-1
J gene: TRBJ1-2
clone size: NA
D gene: NA
CDR3 protein: CSVGSGTNYGYTF
CDR3 DNA: TGCAGCGTTGGCTCTGGGACTAACTATGGCTACACCTTC

V gene: TRBV27
J gene: TRBJ1-2
clone size: NA
D gene: TRBD1
CDR3 protein: CASRPTGVTNYGYTF
CDR3 DNA: TGTGCCAGCAGGCCCACAGGGGTCACTAACTATGGCTACACCTTC

V gene: TRBV12-3/TRBV12-4
J gene: TRBJ1-2
clone size: NA
D gene: NA
CDR3 protein: CASSLRAVGYTF
CDR3 DNA: TGTGCCAGCAGTTTAAGAGCGGTCGGCTACACCTTC

V gene: TRBV14
J gene: TRBJ1-2
clone size: NA
D gene: TRBD1
CDR3 protein: CASSLTGTGGAGYTF
CDR3 DNA: TGTGCCAGCAGCCTAACGGGCACAGGGGGCGCGGGCTACACCTTC

V gene: TRBV11-1
J gene: TRBJ1-1
clone size: NA
D gene: NA
CDR3 protein: CASSLGPGRRNTEAFF
CDR3 DNA: TGTGCCAGCAGCTTAGGCCCCGGGAGGCGGAACACTGAAGCTTTCTTT